This TCR beta chain was recovered during a study of T-cell reconstitution after alpha-beta-depleted transplantation in children. Study findings and constraints: T-cell numbers and diversity one year post-transplant derived largely from freshly generated T cells. In patients about two months after transplant, alpha-beta T cells reportedly arose from several hundred expanded graft clones.

As it was prepared, the TCRbeta library received unique molecular identifiers. TCRdb re-analysed the PCR reads in MiXCR, keeping a single row per CDR3 protein. Of about 230,000 distinct CDR3 sequences listed, 11% are singletons. Germline CDR1 SGHTA, CDR2 FQGNSA. The V and J ends lost 1 base and 0 bases respectively, with 10 bases between them. This CDR3 has 16 residues. The table lists this clonotype with many counts. Its target is not known. This TCR came from a child under three years old with acute myeloid leukemia, due to receive a stem cell transplant. The sequences come from PBMCs, collected before TCRalphabeta/CD19-depleted stem cell transplant. The chain combines TRBV7-2 with TRBJ1-3; no reliable D call. The CDR3 DNA follows: TGTGCCAGCAGCTTAGTGAGGGAGAGCTCTGGAAACACCATATATTTT. Encoded protein: CASSLVRESSGNTIYF.